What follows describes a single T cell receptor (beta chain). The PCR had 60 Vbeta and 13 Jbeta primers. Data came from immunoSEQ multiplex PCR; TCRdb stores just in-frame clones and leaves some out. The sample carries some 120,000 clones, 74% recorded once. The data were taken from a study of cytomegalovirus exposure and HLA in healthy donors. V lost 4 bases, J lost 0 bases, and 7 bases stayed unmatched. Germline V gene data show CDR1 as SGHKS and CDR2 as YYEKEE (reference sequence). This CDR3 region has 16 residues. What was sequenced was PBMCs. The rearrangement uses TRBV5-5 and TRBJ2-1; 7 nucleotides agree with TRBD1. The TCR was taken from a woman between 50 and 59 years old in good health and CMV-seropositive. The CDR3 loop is CASSDQGQSSYNEQFF. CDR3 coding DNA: TGTGCCAGCAGCGACCAGGGACAGAGCTCCTACAATGAGCAGTTCTTC.